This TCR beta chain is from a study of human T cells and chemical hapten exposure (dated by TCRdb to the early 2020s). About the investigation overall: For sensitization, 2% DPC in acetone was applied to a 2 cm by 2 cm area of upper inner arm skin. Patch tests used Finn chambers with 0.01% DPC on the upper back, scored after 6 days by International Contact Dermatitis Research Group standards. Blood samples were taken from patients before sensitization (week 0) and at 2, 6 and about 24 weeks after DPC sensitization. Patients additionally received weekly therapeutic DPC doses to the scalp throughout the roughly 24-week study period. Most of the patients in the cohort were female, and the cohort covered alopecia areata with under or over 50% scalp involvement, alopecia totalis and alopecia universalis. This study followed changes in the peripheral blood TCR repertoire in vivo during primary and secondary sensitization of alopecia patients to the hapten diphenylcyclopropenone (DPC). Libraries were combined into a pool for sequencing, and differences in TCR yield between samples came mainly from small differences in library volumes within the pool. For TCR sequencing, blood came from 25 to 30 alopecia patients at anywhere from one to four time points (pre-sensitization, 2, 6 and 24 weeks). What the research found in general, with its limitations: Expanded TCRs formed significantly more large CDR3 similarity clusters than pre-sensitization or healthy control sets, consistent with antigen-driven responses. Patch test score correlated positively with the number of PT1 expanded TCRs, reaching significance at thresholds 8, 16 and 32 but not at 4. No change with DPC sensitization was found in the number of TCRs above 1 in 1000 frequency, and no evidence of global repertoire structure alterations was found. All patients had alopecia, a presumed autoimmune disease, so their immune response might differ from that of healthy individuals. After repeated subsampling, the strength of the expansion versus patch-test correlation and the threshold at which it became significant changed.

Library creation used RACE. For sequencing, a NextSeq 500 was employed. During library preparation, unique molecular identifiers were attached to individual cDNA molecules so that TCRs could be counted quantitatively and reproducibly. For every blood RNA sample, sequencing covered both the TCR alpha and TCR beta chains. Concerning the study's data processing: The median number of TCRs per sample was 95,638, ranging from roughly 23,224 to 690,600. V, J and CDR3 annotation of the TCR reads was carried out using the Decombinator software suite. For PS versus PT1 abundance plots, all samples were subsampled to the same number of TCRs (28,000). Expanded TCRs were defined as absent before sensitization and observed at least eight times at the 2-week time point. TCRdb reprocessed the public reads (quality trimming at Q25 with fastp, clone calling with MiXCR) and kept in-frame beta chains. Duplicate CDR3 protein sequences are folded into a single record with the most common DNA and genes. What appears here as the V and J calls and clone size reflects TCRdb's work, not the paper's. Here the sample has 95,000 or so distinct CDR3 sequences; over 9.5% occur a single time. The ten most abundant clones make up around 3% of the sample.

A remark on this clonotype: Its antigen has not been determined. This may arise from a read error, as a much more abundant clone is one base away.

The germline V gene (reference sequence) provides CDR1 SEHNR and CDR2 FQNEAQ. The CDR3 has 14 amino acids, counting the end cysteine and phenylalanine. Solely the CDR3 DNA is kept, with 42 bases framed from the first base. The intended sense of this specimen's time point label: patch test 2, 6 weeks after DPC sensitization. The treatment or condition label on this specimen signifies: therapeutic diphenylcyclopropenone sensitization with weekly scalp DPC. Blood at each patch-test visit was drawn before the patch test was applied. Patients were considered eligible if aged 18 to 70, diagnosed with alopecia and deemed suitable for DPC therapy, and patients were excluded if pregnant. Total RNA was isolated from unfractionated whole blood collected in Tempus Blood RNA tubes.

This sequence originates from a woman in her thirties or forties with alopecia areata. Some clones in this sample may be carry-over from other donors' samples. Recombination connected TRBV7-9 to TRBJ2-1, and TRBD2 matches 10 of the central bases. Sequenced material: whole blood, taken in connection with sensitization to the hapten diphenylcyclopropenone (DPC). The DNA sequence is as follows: TGTGTCAGCATACCGGGACTAGCGAGTAATGAGCAGTTCTTC. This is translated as CVSIPGLASNEQFF.